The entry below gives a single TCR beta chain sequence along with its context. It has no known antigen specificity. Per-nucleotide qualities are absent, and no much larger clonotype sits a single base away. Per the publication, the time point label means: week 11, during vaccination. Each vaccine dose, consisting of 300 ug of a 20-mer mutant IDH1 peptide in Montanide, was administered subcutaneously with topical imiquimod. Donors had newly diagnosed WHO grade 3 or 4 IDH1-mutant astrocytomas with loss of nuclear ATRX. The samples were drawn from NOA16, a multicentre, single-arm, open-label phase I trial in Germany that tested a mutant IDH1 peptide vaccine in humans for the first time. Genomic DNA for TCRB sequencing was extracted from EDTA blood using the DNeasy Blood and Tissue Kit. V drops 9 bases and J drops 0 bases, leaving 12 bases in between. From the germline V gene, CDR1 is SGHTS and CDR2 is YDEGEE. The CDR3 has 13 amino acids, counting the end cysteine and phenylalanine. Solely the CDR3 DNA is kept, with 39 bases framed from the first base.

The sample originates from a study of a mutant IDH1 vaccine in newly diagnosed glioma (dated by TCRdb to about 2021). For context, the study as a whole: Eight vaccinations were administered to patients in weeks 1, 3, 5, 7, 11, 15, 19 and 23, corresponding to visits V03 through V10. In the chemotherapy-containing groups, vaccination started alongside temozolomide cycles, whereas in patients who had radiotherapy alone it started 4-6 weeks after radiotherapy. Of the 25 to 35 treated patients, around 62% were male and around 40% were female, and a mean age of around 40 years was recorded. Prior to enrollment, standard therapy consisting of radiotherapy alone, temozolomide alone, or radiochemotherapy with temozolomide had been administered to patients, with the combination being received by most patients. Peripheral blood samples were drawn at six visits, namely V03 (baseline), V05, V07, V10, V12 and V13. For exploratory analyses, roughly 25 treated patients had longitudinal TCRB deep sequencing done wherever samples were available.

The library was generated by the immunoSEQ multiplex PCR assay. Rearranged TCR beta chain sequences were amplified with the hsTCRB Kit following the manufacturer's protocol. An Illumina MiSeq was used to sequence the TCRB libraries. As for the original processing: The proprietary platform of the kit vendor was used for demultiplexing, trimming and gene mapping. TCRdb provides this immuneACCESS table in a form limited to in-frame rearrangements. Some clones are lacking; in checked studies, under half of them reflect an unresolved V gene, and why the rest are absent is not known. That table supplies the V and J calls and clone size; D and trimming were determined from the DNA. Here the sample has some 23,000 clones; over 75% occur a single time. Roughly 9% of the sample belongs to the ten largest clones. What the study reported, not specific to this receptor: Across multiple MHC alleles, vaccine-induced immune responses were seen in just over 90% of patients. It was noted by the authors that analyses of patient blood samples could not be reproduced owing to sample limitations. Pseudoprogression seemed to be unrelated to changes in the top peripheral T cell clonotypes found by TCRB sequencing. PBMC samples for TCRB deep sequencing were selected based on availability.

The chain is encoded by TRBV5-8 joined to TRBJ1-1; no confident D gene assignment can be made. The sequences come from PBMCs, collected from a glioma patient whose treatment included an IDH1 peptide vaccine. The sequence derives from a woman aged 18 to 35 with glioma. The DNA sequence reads TGTGCCACCAAACCGGCTATGAACACTGAAGCTTTCTTT. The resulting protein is CATKPAMNTEAFF.